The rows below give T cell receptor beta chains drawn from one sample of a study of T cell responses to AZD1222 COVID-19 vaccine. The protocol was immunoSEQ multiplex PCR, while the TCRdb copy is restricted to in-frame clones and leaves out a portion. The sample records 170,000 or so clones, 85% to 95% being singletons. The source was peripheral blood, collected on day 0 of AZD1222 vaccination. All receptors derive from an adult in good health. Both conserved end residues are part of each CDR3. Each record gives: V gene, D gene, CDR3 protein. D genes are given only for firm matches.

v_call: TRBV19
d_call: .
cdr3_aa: CASSASWGGEKLFF

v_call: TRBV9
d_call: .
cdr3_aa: CASSVAGDGEEAFF

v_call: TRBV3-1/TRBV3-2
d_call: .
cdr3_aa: CASSQEGSLHPSNGFF

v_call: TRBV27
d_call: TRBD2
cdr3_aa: CASSFTGTSRETQYF

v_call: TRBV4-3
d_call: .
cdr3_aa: CASSRYRDTTNEKLFF

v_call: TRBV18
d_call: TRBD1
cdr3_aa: CASSPRDSSNQPQHF

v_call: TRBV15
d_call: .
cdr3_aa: CATSRVRQGLYNEQFF

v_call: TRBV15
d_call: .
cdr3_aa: CATSRNRESYTGELFF

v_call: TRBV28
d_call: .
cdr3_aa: CASSSPGQSPGANVLTF

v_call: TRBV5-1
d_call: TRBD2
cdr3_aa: CASKLAETGELFF

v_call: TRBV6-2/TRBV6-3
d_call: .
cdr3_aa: CASSLGNQPQHF

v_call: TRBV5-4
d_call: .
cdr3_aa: CASSLVGVGETQYF

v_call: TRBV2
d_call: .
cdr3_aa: CASRDPRAGNTIYF

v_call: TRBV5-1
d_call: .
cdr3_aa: CASSHGRGEQFF

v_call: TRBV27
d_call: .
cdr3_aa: CASSTGGYGYTF

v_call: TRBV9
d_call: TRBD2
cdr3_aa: CASSVTSGSYNEQFF